A single sample is the source of the 12 T cell receptor beta chains below, sequenced in a study of T cells after yellow fever vaccination (dated by TCRdb to the late 2010s). Library method: 5' RACE. The instrument given in TCRdb is Illumina NovaSeq 6000. TCRdb applied fastp at Q25 and MiXCR to the public reads, then kept only in-frame beta chains. One record per CDR3 amino acid sequence lists the most common genes and DNA. Here the sample has 300,000 to 350,000 distinct CDR3 sequences; around 10% occur a single time. About 3.5% of the sample belongs to the ten largest clones. The treatment or condition label corresponds to: live attenuated yellow fever vaccine strain. The material sequenced was CD4+ T cells sorted from PBMCs, taken 45 days after the yellow fever booster vaccination. These receptors were obtained from a man aged 18-30 years who received the YFV17D yellow fever vaccine.

The chain carries TRBV30 and TRBJ2-1; D possibly uses TRBD1 or TRBD2 (5 bases each). Looked up from germline, CDR1 is GTSNPN and CDR2 is SVGIG (reference sequence). Between the trimmed V and J ends, which lost 2 bases and 8 bases, there was a span of 7 bases. The CDR3 is made up of 11 amino acids. CDR3 sequence (DNA): TGTGCCTGGAGTCGGGGCTATGAGCAGTTCTTC. It specifies CAWSRGYEQFF.

This clonotype was detected a few times. The chain is built from TRBV7-9 and TRBJ1-5; D might be TRBD1 (6 bases). Trimming shortened V by 5 bases and J by 5 bases, and 10 bases separated the two germline ends. The CDR3 has 13 residues. Per germline, CDR1 SEHNR and CDR2 FQNEAQ (reference sequence). CDR3 amino acids: CASSRQADQPQHF. The CDR3 nucleotides are TGTGCCAGCAGCCGACAGGCAGATCAGCCCCAGCATTTT.

A few counts support this clonotype. V and J are TRBV6-5 and TRBJ1-1; TRBD1 might be the D (5 bases). With 7 bases removed from V and 10 bases from J, the gap between germline ends came to 16 bases. Looked up from germline, CDR1 is MNHEY and CDR2 is SVGAGI. The CDR3 is 12 residues long. CDR3 protein: CASTNSGGGAFF. DNA of the CDR3: TGTGCCAGCACGAATTCTGGGGGAGGAGCTTTCTTT.

A few counts support this clonotype. The chain recombines TRBV7-2 with TRBJ1-5; perhaps TRBD1 as D (5 bases). The CDR3 runs to 12 residues. Trimming removed 5 bases from V and 8 bases from J, with 10 bases in between. Germline values: CDR1 SGHTA, CDR2 FQGNSA. CDR3 in amino acids: CASSLTGEPQHF. CDR3 DNA: TGTGCCAGCAGCCTCACAGGCGAGCCCCAGCATTTT.

This clonotype appeared a few times. This chain uses TRBV18 with TRBJ1-6, with D hard to call. Between the trimmed V and J ends, which lost 1 base and 0 bases, there was a span of 7 bases. Germline CDR1 is KGHSH and CDR2 is LQKENI. The CDR3 consists of 16 residues. This CDR3 reads CASSPLPGSYNSPLHF. DNA for the CDR3: TGTGCCAGCTCACCACTTCCGGGCTCCTATAATTCACCCCTCCACTTT.

The table lists this clonotype with a few counts. This sequence joins TRBV12-3 or TRBV12-4 and TRBJ2-3, with 10 positions matching TRBD2. V lost 6 bases and J lost 0; bases outside the gene matches: 6. The CDR3 is 16 amino acids. The CDR3 loop reads CASRVAGGRSTDTQYF. CDR3 bases: TGTGCCAGCAGGGTAGCGGGGGGTCGCAGCACAGATACGCAGTATTTT.

The chain joins TRBV7-2 to TRBJ1-6; D unresolved. The CDR3 consists of 17 residues. Trimming removed 5 bases from V and 10 bases from J, with 24 bases in between. Germline CDR1 reads SGHTA; CDR2 reads FQGNSA. CDR3 loop: CASSLGRPGEYRSPLHF. The DNA of the CDR3 is TGTGCCAGCAGCCTCGGACGGCCTGGGGAGTATAGGTCACCCCTCCACTTT.

This chain links TRBV12-5 with TRBJ1-1; the D gene is possibly TRBD1 (5 bases). Germline CDR1 is LGHNT and CDR2 is FRNRAP. CDR3 length equals 14 residues. V shed 3 bases and J shed 1 base, with 9 bases lying between them. The CDR3 DNA reads TGTGCTAGTGGTTTAGGTGGGGGGAACACTGAAGCTTTCTTT. Translation gives CASGLGGGNTEAFF.

This clonotype appeared many times. The rearrangement joins TRBV7-2 to TRBJ2-3; D is possibly TRBD2 (6 bases). The CDR3 spans 14 residues. Germline values: CDR1 SGHTA, CDR2 FQGNSA. V was trimmed by 1 base and J by 4 bases, leaving 9 bases between them. CDR3 residues: CASSLGGGADTQYF. CDR3 nucleotides: TGTGCCAGCAGCTTAGGCGGAGGGGCAGATACGCAGTATTTT.

The chain employs TRBV12-3 or TRBV12-4 and TRBJ1-1, with D possibly TRBD1 on 5 matching bases. There are 13 residues in the CDR3. With 7 bases removed from V and 1 base from J, the gap between germline ends came to 10 bases. CDR3 sequence (DNA): TGTGCCAGCACCTTTACAGGGAACACTGAAGCTTTCTTT. This sequence encodes CASTFTGNTEAFF.

This clonotype was picked up many times. The chain carries TRBV7-2 and TRBJ2-4, with D perhaps given as TRBD1 or TRBD2 (5 bases each). The CDR3 has 15 residues. The V gene lost 5 bases and the J gene lost 0 bases, with 11 bases spanning the gap. Germline V gene lookup returns CDR1 SGHTA and CDR2 FQGNSA. The CDR3 region is CASSLGRVAKNIQYF. CDR3 nucleotide sequence: TGTGCCAGCAGCCTGGGACGCGTAGCCAAAAACATTCAGTACTTC.

This clonotype was counted a few times. The genes are TRBV6-1 and TRBJ1-1; 9 bases agree with TRBD1. The J segment lost 5 bases and the V segment lost 11 bases, leaving 9 bases of the junction unmatched. Germline V CDR1 and CDR2: MNHNS, SASEGT. The CDR3 sequence is 13 residues long. In DNA form, the CDR3 reads TGTGCCGGGGCCACAGGGGGCCGGACTGAAGCTTTCTTT. Its protein is CAGATGGRTEAFF.